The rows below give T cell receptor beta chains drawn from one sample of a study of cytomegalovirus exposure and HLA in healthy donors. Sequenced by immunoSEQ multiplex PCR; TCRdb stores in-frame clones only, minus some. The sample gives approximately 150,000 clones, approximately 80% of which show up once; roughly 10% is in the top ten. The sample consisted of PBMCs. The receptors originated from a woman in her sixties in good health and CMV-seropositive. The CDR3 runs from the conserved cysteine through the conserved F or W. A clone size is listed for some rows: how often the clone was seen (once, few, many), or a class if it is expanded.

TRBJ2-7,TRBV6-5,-,CASSRDSEQYF
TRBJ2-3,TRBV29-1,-,CSVLTDTSTDTQYF
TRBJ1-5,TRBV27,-,CASSLQGPGNQPQHF
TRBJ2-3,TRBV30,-,CAWQDDTQYF
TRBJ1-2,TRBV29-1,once,CSVEDVQGSNYGYTF
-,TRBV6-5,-,CASSKADYEQYF
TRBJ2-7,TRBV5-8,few,CASSLVSSYEQYF
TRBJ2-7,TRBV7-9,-,CASERGGGPYEQYF
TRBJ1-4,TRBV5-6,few,CASSSLTGTPNEKLFF
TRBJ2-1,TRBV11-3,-,CASSRQNLNEQFF
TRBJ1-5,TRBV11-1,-,CASSLEPGSNQPQHF
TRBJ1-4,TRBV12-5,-,CASGLAGTGLEKLFF
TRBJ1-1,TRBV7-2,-,CASSPYGRDTEAFF
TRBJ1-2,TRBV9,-,CASSVEGGGKGYTF
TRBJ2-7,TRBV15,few,CATSRDSSGSPEQYF
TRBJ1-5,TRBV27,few,CASRTGSNQPQHF
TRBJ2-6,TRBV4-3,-,CATQQEVTGANVLTF
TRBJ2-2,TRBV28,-,CAIHSGMLNTGELFF
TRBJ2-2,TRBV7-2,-,CASSLPPPGQPLGGELFF
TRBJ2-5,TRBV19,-,CASSMGRGYGQETQYF
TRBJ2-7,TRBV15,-,CATSRDLVRGHEQYF
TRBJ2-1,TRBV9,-,CASRKTGGEQFF
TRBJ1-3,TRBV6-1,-,CASSEDSDRVTIYF
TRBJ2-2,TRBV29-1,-,CSVRNSVHTGELFF
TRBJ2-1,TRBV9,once,CASSVDGLYEQFF
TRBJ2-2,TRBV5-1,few,CASSRSTGPEAGELFF
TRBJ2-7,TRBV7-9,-,CASSFPSGYEQYF
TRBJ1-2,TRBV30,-,CAWKSGYRTGYGYTF
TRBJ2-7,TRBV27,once,CASSLLQGGTHEQYF
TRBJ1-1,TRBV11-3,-,CASSSGGGEAFF
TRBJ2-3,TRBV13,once,CASSLLGLAGDLSTDTQYF
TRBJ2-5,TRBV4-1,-,CASSHPLAGGIETQYF
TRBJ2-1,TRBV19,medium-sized,CASSGFSGRYNEQFF
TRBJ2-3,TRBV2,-,CASSGPDSGGSTDTQYF
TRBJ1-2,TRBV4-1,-,CASSHDQTGGSGGYTF
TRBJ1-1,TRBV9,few,CASSPNDRGEAFF
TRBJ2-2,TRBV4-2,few,CASSQAPLAGLGGELFF
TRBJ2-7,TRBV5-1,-,CASSSDPIAPSEQYF
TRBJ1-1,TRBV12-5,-,CASGLTGGTEAFF
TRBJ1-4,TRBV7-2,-,CASSHTGRNEKLFF
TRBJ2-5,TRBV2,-,CASRALAGGEETQYF
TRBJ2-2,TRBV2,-,CASTSGIHGELFF
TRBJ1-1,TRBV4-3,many,CASSLNTGGTEAFF
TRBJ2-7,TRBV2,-,CASSPGWYEQYF
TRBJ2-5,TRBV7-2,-,CASSLVPGGRVETQYF
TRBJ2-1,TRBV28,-,CASSLGFLWGGRNNEQFF
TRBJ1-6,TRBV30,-,CAWRRDRVDSPLHF
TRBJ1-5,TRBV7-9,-,CASSPIHDNQPQHF